These 26 T cell receptor beta chains came from one sample sequenced in a study of T cells in Graves' hyperthyroidism and ophthalmopathy. Amplified regions were TCR beta CDR3 sequences from RNA transcripts. HTBI primers were used for first-round RT-PCR of the TCR CDR3. MiXCR, applied by TCRdb to the multiplex PCR reads, yields one record per CDR3 protein. The sample has a few hundred thousand distinct CDR3 sequences; around 16% are singletons. The source material was blood. These receptors came from a woman younger than 35 with Graves' hyperthyroidism that later progressed to Graves' ophthalmopathy.

J is TRBJ2-7 and V is TRBV4-2; TRBD1 agrees at 10 bases. V was pared by 4 bases and J by 1 base, with 7 bases of the junction left unmatched. CDR3 length: 16 residues. Looked up from germline, CDR1 is LGHNA and CDR2 is YNFKEQ. DNA of the CDR3: TGTGCCAGCAGCCCCTTCGTGGACAGGGGGTCCTACGAGCAGTACTTC. Its translation: CASSPFVDRGSYEQYF.

Comments on this clonotype: The junction shows a germline mismatch at one end, possibly a read error. This rearrangement joins TRBV24-1 to TRBJ2-7, with 10 bases lining up with TRBD1. Germline values: CDR1 KGHDR, CDR2 SFDVKD. This CDR3 region has 18 residues. The CDR3 bases are TGTGCCACCAGTGATTTGACCGGACAGGGGGATACGGAATACGGGCAGTACTTC. This sequence encodes CATSDLTGQGDTEYGQYF.

This chain uses TRBV9 with TRBJ1-6; D unresolved. CDR3 length: 15 residues. CDR1 and CDR2 (germline): SGDLS, YYNGEE. Trimming pared 0 bases from V and 7 bases from J, leaving 11 bases between. The chain's CDR3 is CASSVGGTPNSPLHF. CDR3 nucleotides: TGTGCCAGCAGCGTAGGAGGCACACCCAATTCACCCCTCCACTTT.

This clonotype appeared a few times. This chain uses TRBV9 with TRBJ2-3, with 9 bases matching TRBD1. The junction had 16 bases not matched to a gene; V was cut back by 2 bases and J by 6 bases. The length of the CDR3 is 18 residues. The germline V gene encodes CDR1 SGDLS and CDR2 YYNGEE. The chain's CDR3 is CASSVYPQGAGSMDTQYF. CDR3 nucleotides: TGTGCCAGCAGCGTCTACCCACAGGGGGCGGGCTCGATGGATACGCAGTATTTT.

In its sample, this clonotype was seen a few times. V gene TRBV7-3 combines with J gene TRBJ2-2, with D possibly matching TRBD2 (5 bases). V was clipped by 2 bases and J by 10 bases, with 11 bases between them. The CDR3 is made up of 13 amino acids. The germline CDR1 and CDR2 sequences are SGHTA and FQGTGA. CDR3 in DNA: TGTGCCAGCAGCTTAGGTGGAGGAGAGGAGCTGTTTTTT. Protein sequence: CASSLGGGEELFF.

This clonotype appeared many times. V is TRBV2 and J is TRBJ1-4; 7 positions match TRBD1. Germline loops: CDR1 SNHLY, CDR2 FYNNEI. The CDR3 covers 15 residues. V lost 5 bases to trimming and J lost 2 bases; unmatched junction nucleotides: 5. For the CDR3, the DNA is TGTGCCAGCAGTAGGACGACAGGGACTAATGAAAAACTGTTTTTT. This sequence encodes CASSRTTGTNEKLFF. Based on the CDR3 plus reference TRBV2 and TRBJ1-4, the full variable domain is EPEVTQTPSHQVTQMGQEVILRCVPISNHLYFYWYRQILGQKVEFLVSFYNNEISEKSEIFDDQFSVERPDGSNFTLKIRSTKLEDSAMYFCASSRTTGTNEKLFFGSGTQLSVL.

In its sample, this clonotype was seen many times. V usage is TRBV2 and J usage is TRBJ2-1; 8 bases align to TRBD1. Germline-derived CDR1 and CDR2 are SNHLY and FYNNEI. Unmatched junction bases numbered 4, after V lost 1 base and J lost 2 bases. The CDR3 covers 16 residues. This chain's CDR3 is CASSEETGATYNEQFF. CDR3 coding DNA: TGTGCCAGCAGTGAAGAGACAGGGGCCACCTACAATGAGCAGTTCTTC.

This clonotype was counted between two and nine times. The rearrangement uses TRBV28 and TRBJ2-2, with 9 bases matching TRBD1. CDR3 length: 16 residues. Germline CDR1 MDHEN, CDR2 SYDVKM. V was pared by 2 bases and J by 5 bases, with 6 bases of the junction left unmatched. The CDR3 nucleotides are TGTGCCAGCAGTTTACCCAGACAGGGGGGGACCGGGGAGCTGTTTTTT. Its translation: CASSLPRQGGTGELFF.

V is TRBV27 and J is TRBJ2-7; no clear D. Germline V gene sequence: CDR1 MNHEY, CDR2 SMNVEV (reference sequence). The CDR3 is made up of 14 amino acids. Trimming stripped 4 bases from V and 2 bases from J, with 12 bases between. This CDR3 is CASSSTPDTYEQYF. The CDR3 DNA reads TGTGCCAGCAGTTCGACCCCTGACACCTACGAGCAGTACTTC.

The CDR3 nucleotides are TGTGCCAGCAGCGTCCCGGGACGGTACTCTGGAAACACCATATATTTT. Amino acid sequence: CASSVPGRYSGNTIYF. The J gene is TRBJ1-3, the V gene TRBV11-2, with D maybe TRBD1 (5 bases). The length of the CDR3 is 16 residues. Germline V CDR1 and CDR2: SGHAT, FQNNGV. Trimming shortened V by 5 bases and J by 0 bases, and 14 bases separated the two germline ends. The variable domain in full, completed from reference TRBV11-2 and TRBJ1-3, reads EAGVAQSPRYKIIEKRQSVAFWCNPISGHATLYWYQQILGQGPKLLIQFQNNGVVDDSQLPKDRFSAERLKGVDSTLKIQPAKLEDSAVYLCASSVPGRYSGNTIYFGEGSWLTVV.

The chain couples TRBV28 to TRBJ2-7; possible D gene TRBD2, 6 bases. Trimming removed 2 bases from V and 5 bases from J, with 10 bases in between. The length of the CDR3 is 13 residues. Germline loops: CDR1 MDHEN, CDR2 SYDVKM. The CDR3 DNA reads as TGTGCCAGCAGTTTAGGCGGGATGGACGAGCAGTACTTC. It encodes CASSLGGMDEQYF.

This clonotype has more than one count but fewer than ten. This chain connects TRBV7-8 to TRBJ2-6, with TRBD1 as a possible D gene (6 bases). The V end lost 5 bases, the J end lost 1 base, and 21 bases lay between the germline ends. CDR1 is SGHVS and CDR2 is FQNEAQ in the germline V gene. The CDR3 length is 19 residues. CDR3 region: CASSPSRTVKKSGANVLTF. CDR3 coding DNA: TGTGCCAGCAGCCCCTCCCGGACAGTGAAAAAATCTGGGGCCAACGTCCTGACTTTC.

This clonotype was counted between two and nine times. This chain joins TRBV4-3 and TRBJ2-1; D may be TRBD2 (6 bases). Germline V gene sequence: CDR1 LGHNA, CDR2 YSLEER. The V end lost 1 base, the J end lost 7 bases, and 14 bases lay between the germline ends. The CDR3 loop spans 15 amino acids. CDR3 residues: CASSQVPGVRNEQFF. In DNA, the CDR3 is TGCGCCAGCAGCCAAGTGCCGGGGGTGAGGAATGAGCAGTTCTTC.

This clonotype occurred many times. This rearrangement joins TRBV5-1 to TRBJ2-3; 9 bases match TRBD2. Germline V CDR1 and CDR2: SGHRS, YFSETQ. The CDR3 covers 19 residues. V lost 0 bases and J lost 3; bases outside the gene matches: 14. For the CDR3, the DNA is TGCGCCAGCAGCTTGGCCGCATTAGCGGGAGACCCACAAACAGATACGCAGTATTTT. It specifies CASSLAALAGDPQTDTQYF.

As regards this clonotype: A single base separates this from a much larger clone, so it may be a read error. The chain has TRBV5-1 and TRBJ2-7; D is uncertain. V was cut by 1 base and J by 3 bases, with 11 bases left in between. The CDR3 covers 14 residues. Germline assignment: CDR1 SGHRS and CDR2 YFSETQ. This chain's CDR3 is CASSLNPRHYEQYF. In DNA, the CDR3 is TGCGCCAGCAGCTTGAACCCCCGGCACTACGAGCAGTACTTC.

The chain joins TRBV28 to TRBJ2-1; 11 bases are a match to TRBD2. V was clipped by 1 base and J by 3 bases; unmatched bases: 14. This CDR3 contains 20 residues. Germline CDR1 and CDR2: MDHEN and SYDVKM. The DNA for the CDR3 is TGTGCCAGCAGTTTATCGGGGGGACTAGCGGAGGCCCCTTTCTACAATGAGCAGTTCTTC. It encodes CASSLSGGLAEAPFYNEQFF.

This clonotype showed up many times. The chain employs TRBV6-2 or TRBV6-3 and TRBJ2-5; TRBD1 matches 7 bases. The V and J ends lost 2 bases and 5 bases, in that order; junction bases with no gene match: 14. Germline values: CDR1 MNHEY, CDR2 SVGEGT. The CDR3 length is 17 residues. The CDR3 here is CASSYNQRQGRRETQYF. The CDR3 region has the DNA TGTGCCAGCAGTTACAACCAGAGACAGGGTCGGAGGGAGACCCAGTACTTC.

This clonotype has ten or more counts. The chain is built from TRBV3-1 and TRBJ2-2; 8 nucleotides align to TRBD2. Looked up from germline, CDR1 is LGHDT and CDR2 is YNNKEL (reference sequence). Trimming cost V 5 bases and J 5 bases; bases outside gene matches: 10. This CDR3 spans 16 amino acids. In nucleotides, the CDR3 is TGTGCCAGCAGCGCCCCGGGACTAGGAGCAACCGGGGAGCTGTTTTTT. Its protein product is CASSAPGLGATGELFF.

Notes on this clonotype: The junction does not match germline at one end; this may be a read error. The chain joins TRBV4-1 to TRBJ2-7, with 9 bases identical to TRBD2. The germline V gene encodes CDR1 MGHRA and CDR2 YSYEKL. The CDR3 extends over 16 amino acids. The chain's CDR3 is CASSQGSGRFSYKQYF. CDR3 coding DNA: TGCGCCAGCAGCCAAGGGAGCGGGAGGTTCTCCTACAAGCAGTACTTC.

This clonotype was seen ten or more times. The chain links TRBV7-2 to TRBJ2-5; 7 nucleotides line up with TRBD1. CDR3 length: 15 amino acids. V lost 2 bases and J lost 3; bases outside the gene matches: 6. Germline values: CDR1 SGHTA, CDR2 FQGNSA. The CDR3 reads CASSLPGTGEETQYF. The CDR3 nucleotides are TGTGCCAGCAGCTTACCGGGTACAGGGGAAGAGACCCAGTACTTC.

The rearrangement joins TRBV12-3 or TRBV12-4 to TRBJ1-2, with D hard to call. CDR3 length: 12 residues. CDR3: CATSISFYGYTF. As DNA, the CDR3 is TGTGCGACGTCGATCAGTTTCTATGGCTACACCTTC.

This clonotype has at least ten counts. The J gene is TRBJ2-7, the V gene TRBV28; 9 bases align to TRBD2. J lost 1 base, V lost 2 bases, and 3 bases had no gene match. CDR3 length: 15 residues. Germline lookup yields CDR1 MDHEN and CDR2 SYDVKM. This CDR3 reads CASSLVAGVSYEQYF. The CDR3 nucleotides read TGTGCCAGCAGTTTAGTAGCGGGAGTATCCTACGAGCAGTACTTC. Complete variable domain (other parts from reference TRBV28 and TRBJ2-7): DVKVTQSSRYLVKRTGEKVFLECVQDMDHENMFWYRQDPGLGLRLIYFSYDVKMKEKGDIPEGYSVSREKKERFSLILESASTNQTSMYLCASSLVAGVSYEQYFGPGTRLTVT.

The chain joins TRBV28 to TRBJ1-5; D unclear. The V end lost 5 bases, the J end lost 10 bases, and 30 bases lay between the germline ends. The germline V gene encodes CDR1 MDHEN and CDR2 SYDVKM. The CDR3 runs to 18 residues. The CDR3: CASSPGEGAQSPLFPQHF. The DNA of the CDR3 is TGTGCCAGCAGTCCAGGTGAGGGTGCCCAATCCCCACTTTTTCCCCAGCATTTT.

This clonotype was recorded at least ten times. V and J are TRBV12-3 or TRBV12-4 and TRBJ2-5; no firm D call. V was shortened by 3 bases and J by 1 base, with 9 bases between the two germline ends. The CDR3 is 14 residues long. The CDR3, as DNA: TGTGCCAGCAGTTTCGACTGGGGCCAAGAGACCCAGTACTTC. Its protein product is CASSFDWGQETQYF.

This clonotype came up a few times. The V and J genes are TRBV7-8 and TRBJ2-1, with 8 bases aligning to TRBD2. Trimming took 2 bases from V and 7 from J; bases not matched to a gene: 7. This CDR3 is built from 15 residues. CDR1 and CDR2 (germline): SGHVS, FQNEAQ. The CDR3 loop reads CASSLSSGSRNEQFF. CDR3 in DNA: TGTGCCAGCAGCTTATCGAGCGGGAGCAGGAATGAGCAGTTCTTC.

This clonotype was detected a few times. The V and J genes are TRBV13 and TRBJ1-3; no clear D gene. Per the germline V gene, CDR1 is PRHDT and CDR2 is FYEKMQ (reference sequence). Trimming stripped 3 bases from V and 4 bases from J, with 13 bases between. The CDR3 is 15 amino acids. The CDR3 sequence: CASSLGVGVGNTIYF. CDR3 nucleotides: TGTGCCAGCAGCTTGGGAGTGGGAGTAGGAAACACCATATATTTT.